This TCR beta chain was profiled in a study of blood T cell repertoires in COVID-19 (dated by TCRdb to about 2020). About the full investigation: Samples covering the acute and convalescent phases of COVID-19 were provided by collaborators in the United States, Italy and Spain. The samples were drawn from two sources: the first 160 participants of the ongoing ImmuneRACE study, and about 1,300 subjects contributed by 6 global collaborators. Subjects who had been exposed to COVID-19, were actively infected with it, or had recovered from it provided the deeply sampled blood TCRbeta repertoires that made up the dataset. A de-identified subject ID, COVID-19 status, age in years and sex were almost always included in the sample metadata. The repertoires were released in a freely available public database meant as a resource for research on the immune response to SARS-CoV-2. The prospective study material was composed of cDNA or gDNA derived from T cells, B-cell-depleted T cells, or PBMCs. Where available, HLA class I and class II types were taken from metadata supplied by the sample provider and were not determined by assay-based typing.

What the authors observed across the whole study: The quantity of clinical and demographic metadata differed by source and by participant and was supplied without curation.

The V and J ends are trimmed by 5 bases and 4 bases, leaving 20 bases between them. The CDR3, cysteine through phenylalanine, is 16 amino acids long. Just CDR3 DNA is preserved here, 48 bases in frame from base 1. As encoded in the germline V gene, CDR1 is KGHSH while CDR2 is LQKENI. Whole blood was collected in K2EDTA tubes by collaborating institutions according to the institutions' own protocols. For TCRbeta analysis, collaborator samples were shipped as frozen whole blood, as isolated PBMCs, or as DNA extracted from either sample type. Points on this clone: What this receptor recognizes is not known. No per-base quality is available; no much larger clone lies one base away.

TCRbeta CDR3 regions were amplified from genomic DNA by means of the immunoSEQ Assay, a bias-controlled multiplex PCR. On the authors' methods: Within the assay, amplification of reference gene primers was used to estimate how many nucleated cells each sample contained. To quantify the absolute abundance of each unique TCRbeta CDR3 rearrangement, sequence reads were collapsed and filtered. For each sample, productive Simpson clonality was calculated as the square root of Simpson's diversity index over productive rearrangements. The table comes from immuneACCESS by way of TCRdb, which keeps in-frame sequences with V and J called. Part of the clones is missing from these tables; in studies checked, under half for an unresolved V gene and the rest for unknown reasons. The DNA was the basis for D and trimming; V, J and clone size are from that table. The sample data list around 60,000 clones, and about 88% of these were observed just once. The ten largest clones represent over 3% of the sample.

The sequenced sample was peripheral blood. This chain is built from TRBV18 and TRBJ1-2; TRBD1 is a weak D gene call, 6 bases matching. The TCR comes from a man aged 65 to 85 with acute or convalescent COVID-19. The DNA sequence is as follows: TGTGCCAGCTCATCCAACCGGGGGGGGCAGATCTATGGCTACACCTTC. It translates to CASSSNRGGQIYGYTF.